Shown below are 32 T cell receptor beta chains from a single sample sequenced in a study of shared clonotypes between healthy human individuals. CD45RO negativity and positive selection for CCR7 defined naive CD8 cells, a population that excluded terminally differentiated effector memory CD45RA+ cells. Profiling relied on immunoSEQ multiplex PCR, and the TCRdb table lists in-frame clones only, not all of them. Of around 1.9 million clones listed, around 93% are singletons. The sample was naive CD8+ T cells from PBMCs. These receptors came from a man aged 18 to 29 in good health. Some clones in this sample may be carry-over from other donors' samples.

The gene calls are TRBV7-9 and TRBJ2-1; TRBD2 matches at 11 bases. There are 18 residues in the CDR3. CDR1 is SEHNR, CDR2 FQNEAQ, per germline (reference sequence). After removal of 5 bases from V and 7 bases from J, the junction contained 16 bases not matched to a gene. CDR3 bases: TGTGCCAGCAGCCCCCTCGAATTAGCGGGAGGGCTAAGGAATGAGCAGTTCTTC. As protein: CASSPLELAGGLRNEQFF.

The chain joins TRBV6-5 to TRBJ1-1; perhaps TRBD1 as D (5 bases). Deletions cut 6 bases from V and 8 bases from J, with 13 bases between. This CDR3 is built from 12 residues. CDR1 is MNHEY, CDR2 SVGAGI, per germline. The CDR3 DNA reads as TGTGCCAGCAGCCTTGTGGGGCAAGAAGCTTTCTTT. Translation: CASSLVGQEAFF.

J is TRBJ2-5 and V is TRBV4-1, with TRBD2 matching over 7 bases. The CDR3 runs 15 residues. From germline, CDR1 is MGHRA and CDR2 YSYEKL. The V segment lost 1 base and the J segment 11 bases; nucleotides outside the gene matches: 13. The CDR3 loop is CASSQGLALLGEQYF. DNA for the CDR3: TGCGCCAGCAGCCAAGGACTAGCTCTCCTGGGGGAGCAGTACTTC.

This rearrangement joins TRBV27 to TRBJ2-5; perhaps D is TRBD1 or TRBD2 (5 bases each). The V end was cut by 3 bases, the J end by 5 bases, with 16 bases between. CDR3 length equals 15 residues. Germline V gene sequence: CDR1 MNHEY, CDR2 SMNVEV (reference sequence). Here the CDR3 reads CASSFGTAVMETQYF. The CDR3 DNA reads TGTGCCAGCAGTTTTGGGACGGCCGTAATGGAGACCCAGTACTTC.

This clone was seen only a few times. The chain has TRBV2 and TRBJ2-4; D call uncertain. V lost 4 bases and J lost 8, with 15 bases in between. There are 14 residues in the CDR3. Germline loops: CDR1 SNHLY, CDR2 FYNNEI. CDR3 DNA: TGTGCCAGCAGTGGCCGAAAGCAAGGAGACATTCAGTACTTC. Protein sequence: CASSGRKQGDIQYF.

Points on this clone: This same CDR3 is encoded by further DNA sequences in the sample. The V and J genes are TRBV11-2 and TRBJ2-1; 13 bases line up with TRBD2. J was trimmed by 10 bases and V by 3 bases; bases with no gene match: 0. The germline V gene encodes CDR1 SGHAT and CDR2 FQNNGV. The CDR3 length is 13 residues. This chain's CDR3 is CASSLGLAGEQFF. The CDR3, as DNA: TGTGCCAGCAGCTTGGGACTAGCGGGGGAGCAGTTCTTC.

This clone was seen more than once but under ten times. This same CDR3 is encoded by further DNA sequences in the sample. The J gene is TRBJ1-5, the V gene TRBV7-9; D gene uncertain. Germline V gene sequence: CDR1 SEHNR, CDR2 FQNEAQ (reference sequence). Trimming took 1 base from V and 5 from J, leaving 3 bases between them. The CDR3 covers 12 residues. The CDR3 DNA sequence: TGTGCCAGCAGCTTAGGCGATCAGCCCCAGCATTTT. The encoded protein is CASSLGDQPQHF.

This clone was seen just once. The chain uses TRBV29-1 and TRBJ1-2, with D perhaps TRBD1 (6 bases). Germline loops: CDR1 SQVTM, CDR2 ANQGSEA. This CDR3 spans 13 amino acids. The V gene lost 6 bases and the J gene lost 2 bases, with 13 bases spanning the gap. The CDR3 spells CSVRQEGNYGYTF. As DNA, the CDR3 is TGCAGCGTACGACAGGAGGGCAACTATGGCTACACCTTC. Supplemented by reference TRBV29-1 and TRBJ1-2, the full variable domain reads SAVISQKPSRDICQRGTSLTIQCQVDSQVTMMFWYRQQPGQSLTLIATANQGSEATYESGFVIDKFPISRPNLTFSTLTVSNMSPEDSSIYLCSVRQEGNYGYTFGSGTRLTVV.

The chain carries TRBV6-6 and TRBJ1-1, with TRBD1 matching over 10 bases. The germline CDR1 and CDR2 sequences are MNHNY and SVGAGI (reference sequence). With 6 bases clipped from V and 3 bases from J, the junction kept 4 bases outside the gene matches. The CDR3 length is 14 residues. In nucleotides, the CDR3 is TGTGCCAGCAGGAGACAGGGGGCCGACACTGAAGCTTTCTTT. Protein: CASRRQGADTEAFF.

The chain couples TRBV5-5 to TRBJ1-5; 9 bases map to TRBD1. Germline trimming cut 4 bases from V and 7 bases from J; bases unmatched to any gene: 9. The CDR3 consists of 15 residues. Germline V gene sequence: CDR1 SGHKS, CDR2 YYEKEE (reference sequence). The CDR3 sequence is CASSQDRGGGQPQHF. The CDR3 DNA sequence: TGTGCCAGCAGCCAGGACAGGGGAGGGGGACAGCCCCAGCATTTT.

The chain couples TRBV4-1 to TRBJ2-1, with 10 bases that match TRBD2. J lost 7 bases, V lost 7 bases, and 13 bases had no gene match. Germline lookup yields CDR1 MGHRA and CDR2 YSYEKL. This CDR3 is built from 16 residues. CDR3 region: CASTLDPSGRVNEQFF. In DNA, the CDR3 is TGCGCCAGCACGCTTGATCCTAGCGGGAGAGTTAATGAGCAGTTCTTC.

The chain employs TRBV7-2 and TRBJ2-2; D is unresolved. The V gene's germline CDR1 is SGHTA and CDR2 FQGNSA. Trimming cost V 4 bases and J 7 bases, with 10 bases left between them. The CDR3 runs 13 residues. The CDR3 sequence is CASSSPRIGELFF. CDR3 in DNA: TGTGCCAGCAGCTCCCCTCGTATCGGGGAGCTGTTTTTT. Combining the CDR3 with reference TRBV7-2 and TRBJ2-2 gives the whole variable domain GAGVSQSPSNKVTEKGKDVELRCDPISGHTALYWYRQSLGQGLEFLIYFQGNSAPDKSGLPSDRFSAERTGGSVSTLTIQRTQQEDSAVYLCASSSPRIGELFFGEGSRLTVL.

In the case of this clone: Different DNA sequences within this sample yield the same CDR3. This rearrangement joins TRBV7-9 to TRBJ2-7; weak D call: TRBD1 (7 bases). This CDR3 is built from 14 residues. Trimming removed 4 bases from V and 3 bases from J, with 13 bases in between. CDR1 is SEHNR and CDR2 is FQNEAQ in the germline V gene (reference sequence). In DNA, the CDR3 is TGTGCCAGCAGCTCAAACAGGGGACTCTACGAGCAGTACTTC. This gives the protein CASSSNRGLYEQYF.

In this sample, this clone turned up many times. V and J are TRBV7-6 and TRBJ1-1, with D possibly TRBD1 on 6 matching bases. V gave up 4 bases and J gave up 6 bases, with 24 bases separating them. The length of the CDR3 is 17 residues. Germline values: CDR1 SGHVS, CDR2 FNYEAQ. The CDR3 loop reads CASSSYSFDRTGAEAFF. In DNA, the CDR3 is TGTGCCAGCAGCTCTTATAGTTTCGACAGGACGGGGGCTGAAGCTTTCTTT.

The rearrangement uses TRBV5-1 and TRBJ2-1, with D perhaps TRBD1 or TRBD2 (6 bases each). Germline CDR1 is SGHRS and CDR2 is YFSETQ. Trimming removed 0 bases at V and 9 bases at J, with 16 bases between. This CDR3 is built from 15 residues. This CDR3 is CASSLAEGGLVEQFF. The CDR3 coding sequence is TGCGCCAGCAGCTTGGCAGAGGGGGGATTGGTTGAGCAGTTCTTC. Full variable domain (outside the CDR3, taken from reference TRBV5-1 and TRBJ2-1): KAGVTQTPRYLIKTRGQQVTLSCSPISGHRSVSWYQQTPGQGLQFLFEYFSETQRNKGNFPGRFSGRQFSNSRSEMNVSTLELGDSALYLCASSLAEGGLVEQFFGPGTRLTVL.

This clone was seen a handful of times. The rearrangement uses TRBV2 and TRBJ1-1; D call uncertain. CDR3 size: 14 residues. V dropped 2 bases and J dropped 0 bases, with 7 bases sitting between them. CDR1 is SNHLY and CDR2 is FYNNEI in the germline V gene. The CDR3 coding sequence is TGTGCCAGCAGTGAAAACGTTATGAACACTGAAGCTTTCTTT. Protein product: CASSENVMNTEAFF.

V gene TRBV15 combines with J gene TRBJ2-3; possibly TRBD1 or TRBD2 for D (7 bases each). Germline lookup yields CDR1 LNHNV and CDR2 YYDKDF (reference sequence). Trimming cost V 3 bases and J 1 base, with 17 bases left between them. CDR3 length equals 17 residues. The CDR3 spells CATSRTRGGVGTDTQYF. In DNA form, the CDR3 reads TGTGCCACCAGCAGGACCAGGGGGGGAGTAGGCACAGATACGCAGTATTTT.

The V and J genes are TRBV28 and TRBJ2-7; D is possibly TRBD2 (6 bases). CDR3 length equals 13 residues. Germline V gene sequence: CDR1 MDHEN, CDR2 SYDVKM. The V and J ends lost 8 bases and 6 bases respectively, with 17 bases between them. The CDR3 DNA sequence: TGTGCCAGCCTACGGAGGGGCTCATTCGAGCAGTACTTC. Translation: CASLRRGSFEQYF.

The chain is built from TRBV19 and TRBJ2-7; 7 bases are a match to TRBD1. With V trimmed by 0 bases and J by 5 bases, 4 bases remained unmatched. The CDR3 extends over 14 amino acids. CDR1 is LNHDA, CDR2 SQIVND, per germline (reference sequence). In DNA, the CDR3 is TGTGCCAGTAGTATAGATGGCAGGGGGAACGAGCAGTACTTC. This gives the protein CASSIDGRGNEQYF.

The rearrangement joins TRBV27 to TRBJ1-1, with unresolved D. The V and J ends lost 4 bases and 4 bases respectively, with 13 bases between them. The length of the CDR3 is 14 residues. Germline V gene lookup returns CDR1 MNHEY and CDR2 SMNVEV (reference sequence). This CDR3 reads CASSSPHGGTEAFF. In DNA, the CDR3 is TGTGCCAGCAGTTCACCCCACGGCGGCACTGAAGCTTTCTTT.

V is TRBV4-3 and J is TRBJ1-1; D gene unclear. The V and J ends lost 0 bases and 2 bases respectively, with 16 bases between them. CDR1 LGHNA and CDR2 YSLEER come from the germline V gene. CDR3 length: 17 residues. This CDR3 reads CASSQDPVGGENTEAFF. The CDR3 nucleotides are TGCGCCAGCAGCCAAGATCCGGTTGGAGGAGAAAACACTGAAGCTTTCTTT.

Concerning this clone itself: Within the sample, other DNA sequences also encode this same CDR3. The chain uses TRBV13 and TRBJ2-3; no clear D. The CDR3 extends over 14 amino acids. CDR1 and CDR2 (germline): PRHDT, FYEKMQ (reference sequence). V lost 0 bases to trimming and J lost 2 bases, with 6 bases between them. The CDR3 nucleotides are TGTGCCAGCAGCTTAGGGCATTCCACAGATACGCAGTATTTT. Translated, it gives CASSLGHSTDTQYF.

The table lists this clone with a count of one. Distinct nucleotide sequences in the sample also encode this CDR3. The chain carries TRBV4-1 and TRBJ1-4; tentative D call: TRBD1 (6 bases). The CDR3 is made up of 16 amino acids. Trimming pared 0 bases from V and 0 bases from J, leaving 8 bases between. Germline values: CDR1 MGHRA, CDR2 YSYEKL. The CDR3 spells CASSQDRTATNEKLFF. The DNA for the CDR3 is TGCGCCAGCAGCCAAGATAGGACAGCAACTAATGAAAAACTGTTTTTT.

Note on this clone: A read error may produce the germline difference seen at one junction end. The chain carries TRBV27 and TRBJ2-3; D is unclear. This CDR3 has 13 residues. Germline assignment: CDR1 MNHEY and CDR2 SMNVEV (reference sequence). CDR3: CAGSFRSTDTQYF. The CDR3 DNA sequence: TGTGCCGGCAGTTTCCGCAGCACAGATACGCAGTATTTT.

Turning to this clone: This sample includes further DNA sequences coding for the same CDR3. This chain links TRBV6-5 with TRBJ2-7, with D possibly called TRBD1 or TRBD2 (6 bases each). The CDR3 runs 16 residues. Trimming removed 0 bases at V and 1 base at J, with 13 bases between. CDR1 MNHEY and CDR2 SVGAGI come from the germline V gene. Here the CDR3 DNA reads TGTGCCAGCAGTTACTCGGTCGGGGGCGCTTCCTACGAGCAGTACTTC. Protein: CASSYSVGGASYEQYF.

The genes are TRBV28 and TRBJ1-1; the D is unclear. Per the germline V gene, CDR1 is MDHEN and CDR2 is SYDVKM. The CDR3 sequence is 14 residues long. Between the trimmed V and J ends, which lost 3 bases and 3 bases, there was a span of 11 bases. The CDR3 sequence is CASSLIIQDTEAFF. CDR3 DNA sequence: TGTGCCAGCAGTTTGATCATTCAGGACACTGAAGCTTTCTTT.

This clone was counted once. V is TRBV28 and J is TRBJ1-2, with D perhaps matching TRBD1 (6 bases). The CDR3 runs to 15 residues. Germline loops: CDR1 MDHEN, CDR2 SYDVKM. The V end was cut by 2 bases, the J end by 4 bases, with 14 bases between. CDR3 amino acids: CASSLAGGLSYGYTF. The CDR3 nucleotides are TGTGCCAGCAGTTTAGCGGGGGGCCTATCCTATGGCTACACCTTC.

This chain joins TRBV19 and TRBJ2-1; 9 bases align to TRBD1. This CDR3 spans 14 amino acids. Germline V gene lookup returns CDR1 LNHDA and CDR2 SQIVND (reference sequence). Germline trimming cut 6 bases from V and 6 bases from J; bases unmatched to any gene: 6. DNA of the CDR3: TGTGCCAGTAGCCACAGGGGGCAGATCAATGAGCAGTTCTTC. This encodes CASSHRGQINEQFF.

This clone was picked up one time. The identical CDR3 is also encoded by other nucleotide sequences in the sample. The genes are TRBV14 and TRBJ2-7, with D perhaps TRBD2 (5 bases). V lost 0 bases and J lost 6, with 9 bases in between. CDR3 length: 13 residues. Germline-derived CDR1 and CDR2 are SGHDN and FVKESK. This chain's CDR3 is CASSQDRGGEQYF. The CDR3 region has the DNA TGTGCCAGCAGCCAAGATCGAGGAGGCGAGCAGTACTTC.

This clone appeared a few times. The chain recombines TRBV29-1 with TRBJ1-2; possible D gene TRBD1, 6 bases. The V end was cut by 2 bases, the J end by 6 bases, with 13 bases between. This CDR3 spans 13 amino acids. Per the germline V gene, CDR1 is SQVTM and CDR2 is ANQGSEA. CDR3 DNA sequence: TGCAGCGTTGAAAAACAGGGCCCTCATGGCTACACCTTC. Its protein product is CSVEKQGPHGYTF.

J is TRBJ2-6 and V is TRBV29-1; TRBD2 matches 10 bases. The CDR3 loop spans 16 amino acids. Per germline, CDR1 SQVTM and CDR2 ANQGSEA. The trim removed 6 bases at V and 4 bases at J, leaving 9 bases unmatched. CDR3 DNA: TGCAGCGTCCAACTAGCGGGATGGTCAGGGGCCAACGTCCTGACTTTC. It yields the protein CSVQLAGWSGANVLTF.

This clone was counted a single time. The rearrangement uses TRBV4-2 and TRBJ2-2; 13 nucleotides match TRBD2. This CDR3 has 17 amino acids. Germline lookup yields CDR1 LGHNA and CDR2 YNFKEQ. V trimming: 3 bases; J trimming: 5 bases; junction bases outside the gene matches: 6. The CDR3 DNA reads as TGTGCCAGCAGCCAGGCACTAGCGGGAGGGTTGACCGGGGAGCTGTTTTTT. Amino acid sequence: CASSQALAGGLTGELFF.